The source of this TCR beta chain is a study of glioma-infiltrating T cells. Study-wide points: Above-expected tissue-blood divergence occurred in all gliomas, most in low-grade ones.

Using RNA template, CDR3s of TCR alpha and beta were amplified with iRepertoire arm-PCR. TCRdb analysed the multiplex PCR reads with MiXCR anew, one entry per CDR3 protein. Of some 110,000 distinct CDR3 sequences detected, 20% to 25% appear once; the ten largest clones hold 13% to 15%. This clonotype came up a few times. The antigen remains undetermined. J was trimmed by 0 bases and V by 4 bases; bases with no gene match: 10. In germline, CDR1 is SGHNT, CDR2 YYREEE (reference sequence). The CDR3 spans 17 residues. The sequence came from a human donor with low-grade glioma or glioblastoma, undergoing nonglioma brain surgery, or in good health (not recorded which). V usage is TRBV5-4 and J usage is TRBJ2-3, with TRBD2 matching over 8 bases. The sequenced material came from glioma tissue, nonneoplastic brain tissue, or PBMCs (not recorded which). The CDR3 loop reads CASSRLLAGPSTDTQYF. CDR3 coding DNA: TGTGCCAGCAGCCGCTTATTAGCGGGACCTAGCACAGATACGCAGTATTTT.